The present T cell receptor (beta chain) was sequenced within a study of T cell repertoires in cytomegalovirus infection. For the study at large: Both a matching HLA type and CMV infection were indicated by public TCR beta signatures.

To note about this clonotype: Its matching antigen is unknown.

Findings of the study overall: Carriage of CMV together with the relevant HLA was identifiable through cumulative public TCR beta family frequency. Dominant in the ex vivo response were TCR beta clonotypes restricted by HLA-C and specific for CMV.

TCRdb reprocessed the reads via MiXCR and lists one record per CDR3 protein. The sample includes a few hundred thousand distinct CDR3 sequences, roughly an eighth of them seen just once. J gave up 4 bases and V 4 bases, and 18 bases lay outside the gene matches. The CDR3 loop spans 18 amino acids. Germline assignment: CDR1 MNHEY and CDR2 SVGAGI. This rearrangement joins TRBV6-5 to TRBJ2-5; TRBD1 matches at 7 bases. What was sequenced was PBMCs. The receptor's source is a human donor in good health (CMV status not recorded). Some clones in this sample may be carry-over from other donors' samples. The CDR3 here is CASSSAHSDRVIPETQYF. The CDR3 nucleotides read TGTGCCAGCAGTTCCGCTCACTCCGACAGGGTAATTCCAGAGACCCAGTACTTC.